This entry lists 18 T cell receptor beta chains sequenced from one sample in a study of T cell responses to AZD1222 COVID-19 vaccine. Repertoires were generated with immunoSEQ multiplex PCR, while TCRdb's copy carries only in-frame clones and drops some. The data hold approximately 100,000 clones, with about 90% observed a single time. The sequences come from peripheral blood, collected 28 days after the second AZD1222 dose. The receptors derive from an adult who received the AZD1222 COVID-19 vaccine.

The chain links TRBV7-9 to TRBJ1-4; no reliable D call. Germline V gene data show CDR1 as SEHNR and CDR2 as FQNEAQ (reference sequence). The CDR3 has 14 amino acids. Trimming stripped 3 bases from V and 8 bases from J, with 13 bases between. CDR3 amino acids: CASSFVASTEKLFF. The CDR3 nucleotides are TGTGCCAGCAGCTTTGTTGCCTCAACCGAAAAACTGTTTTTT.

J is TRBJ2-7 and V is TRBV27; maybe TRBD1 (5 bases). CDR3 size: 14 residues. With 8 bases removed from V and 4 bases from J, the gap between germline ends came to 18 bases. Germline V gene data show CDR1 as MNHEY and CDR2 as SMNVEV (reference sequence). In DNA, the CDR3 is TGTGCCAGCGGCCGCTATGATGGACAATACGAGCAGTACTTC. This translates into CASGRYDGQYEQYF.

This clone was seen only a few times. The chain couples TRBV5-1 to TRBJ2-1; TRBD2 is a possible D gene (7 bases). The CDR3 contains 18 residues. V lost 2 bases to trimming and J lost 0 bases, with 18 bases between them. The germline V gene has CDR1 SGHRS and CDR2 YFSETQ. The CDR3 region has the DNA TGCGCCAGCAGCTTAAATATCAGGGGCGGGAGCTCCTACAATGAGCAGTTCTTC. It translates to CASSLNIRGGSSYNEQFF.

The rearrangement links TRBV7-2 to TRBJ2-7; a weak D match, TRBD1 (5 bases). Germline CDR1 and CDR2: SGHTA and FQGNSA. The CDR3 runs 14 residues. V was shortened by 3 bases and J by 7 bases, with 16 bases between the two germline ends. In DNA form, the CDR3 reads TGTGCCAGCAGCTTTCAATCAGGGAATGGGGAGCAGTACTTC. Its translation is CASSFQSGNGEQYF.

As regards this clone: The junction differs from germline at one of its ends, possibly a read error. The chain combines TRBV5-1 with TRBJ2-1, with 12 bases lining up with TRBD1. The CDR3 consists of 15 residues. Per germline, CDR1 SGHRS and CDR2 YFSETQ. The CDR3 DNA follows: TGCGCGAGCAGGGTTGGCGGGACAGGGGGCCGTGAGCAGTTCTTC. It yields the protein CASRVGGTGGREQFF. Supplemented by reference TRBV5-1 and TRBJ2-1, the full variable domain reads KAGVTQTPRYLIKTRGQQVTLSCSPISGHRSVSWYQQTPGQGLQFLFEYFSETQRNKGNFPGRFSGRQFSNSRSEMNVSTLELGDSALYLCASRVGGTGGREQFFGPGTRLTVL.

The CDR3 is CASSPRTGAWYEQYF. The CDR3 DNA follows: TGTGCCAGCAGCCCCCGGACGGGGGCTTGGTACGAGCAGTACTTC. The chain joins TRBV11-2 to TRBJ2-7; tentatively, D is TRBD1 or TRBD2 (6 bases each). The CDR3 sequence is 15 residues long. Germline CDR1 and CDR2: SGHAT and FQNNGV. V was trimmed by 5 bases and J by 4 bases, leaving 18 bases between them.

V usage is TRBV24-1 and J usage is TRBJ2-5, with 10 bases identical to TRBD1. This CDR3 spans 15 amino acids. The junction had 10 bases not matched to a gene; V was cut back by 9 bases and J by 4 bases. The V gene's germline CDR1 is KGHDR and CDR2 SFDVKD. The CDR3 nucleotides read TGTGCCACCGGCGACCCCGGGACAGGGGCAGAGACCCAGTACTTC. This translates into CATGDPGTGAETQYF.

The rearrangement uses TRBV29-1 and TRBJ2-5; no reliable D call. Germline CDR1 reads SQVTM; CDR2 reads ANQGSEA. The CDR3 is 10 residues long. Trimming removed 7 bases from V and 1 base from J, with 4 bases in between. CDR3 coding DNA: TGCAGCGCCAGCCAAGAGACCCAGTACTTC. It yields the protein CSASQETQYF.

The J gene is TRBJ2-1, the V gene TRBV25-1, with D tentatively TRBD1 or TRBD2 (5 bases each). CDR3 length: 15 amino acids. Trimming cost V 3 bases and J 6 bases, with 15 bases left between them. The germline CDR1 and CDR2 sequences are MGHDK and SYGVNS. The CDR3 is CASSDQADNSNEQFF. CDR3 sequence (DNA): TGTGCCAGCAGTGATCAAGCGGACAACTCCAATGAGCAGTTCTTC.

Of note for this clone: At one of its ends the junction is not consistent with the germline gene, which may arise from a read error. CDR3 coding DNA: TGTGCCGGCAGCGGGAGCCTACTGAATGAGCAGTTCTTC. It codes for CAGSGSLLNEQFF. J is TRBJ2-1 and V is TRBV2; 8 bases line up with TRBD2. The CDR3 extends over 13 amino acids. Germline values: CDR1 SNHLY, CDR2 FYNNEI.

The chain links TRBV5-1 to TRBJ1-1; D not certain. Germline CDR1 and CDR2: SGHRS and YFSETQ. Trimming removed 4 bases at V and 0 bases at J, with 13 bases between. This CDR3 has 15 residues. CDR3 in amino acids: CASSEVGGVNTEAFF. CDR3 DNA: TGCGCCAGCAGCGAAGTCGGCGGGGTGAACACTGAAGCTTTCTTT.

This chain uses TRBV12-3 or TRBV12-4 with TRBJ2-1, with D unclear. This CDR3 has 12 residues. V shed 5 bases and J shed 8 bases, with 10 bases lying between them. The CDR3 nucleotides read TGTGCCAGCAGTCCGATCGTAGATGAGCAGTTCTTC. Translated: CASSPIVDEQFF.

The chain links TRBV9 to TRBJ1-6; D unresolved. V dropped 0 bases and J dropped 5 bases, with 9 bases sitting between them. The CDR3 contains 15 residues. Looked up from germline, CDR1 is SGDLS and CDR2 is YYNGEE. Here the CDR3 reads CASSVASIHNSPLHF. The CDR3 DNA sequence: TGTGCCAGCAGCGTAGCTTCTATTCATAATTCACCCCTCCACTTT.

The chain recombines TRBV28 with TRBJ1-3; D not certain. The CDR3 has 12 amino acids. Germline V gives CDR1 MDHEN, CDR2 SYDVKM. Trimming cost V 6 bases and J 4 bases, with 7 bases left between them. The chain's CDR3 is CASRGYGNTIYF. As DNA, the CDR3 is TGTGCCAGCAGAGGGTACGGAAACACCATATATTTT.

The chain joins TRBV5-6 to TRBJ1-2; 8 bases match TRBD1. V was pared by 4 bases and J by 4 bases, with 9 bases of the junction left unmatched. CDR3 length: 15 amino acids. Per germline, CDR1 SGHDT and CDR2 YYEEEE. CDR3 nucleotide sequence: TGTGCCAGCAGCGTCACCGGGACAGGAGCCTATGGCTACACCTTC. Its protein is CASSVTGTGAYGYTF.

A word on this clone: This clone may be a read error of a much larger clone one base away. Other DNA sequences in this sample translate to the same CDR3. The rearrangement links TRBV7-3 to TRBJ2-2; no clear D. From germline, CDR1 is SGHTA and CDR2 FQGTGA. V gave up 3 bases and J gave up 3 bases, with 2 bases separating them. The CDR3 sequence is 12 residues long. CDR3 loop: CASSLDTGELFF. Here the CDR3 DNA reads TGTGCCAGCAGCTTGGACACCGGGGAGCTGTTTTTT.

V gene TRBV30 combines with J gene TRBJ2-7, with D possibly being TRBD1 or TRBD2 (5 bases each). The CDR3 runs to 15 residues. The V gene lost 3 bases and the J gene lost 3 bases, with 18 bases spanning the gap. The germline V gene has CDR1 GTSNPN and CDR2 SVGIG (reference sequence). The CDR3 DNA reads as TGTGCCTGGAGCTTGAGAGGGACGGTGGGCTACGAGCAGTACTTC. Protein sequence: CAWSLRGTVGYEQYF.

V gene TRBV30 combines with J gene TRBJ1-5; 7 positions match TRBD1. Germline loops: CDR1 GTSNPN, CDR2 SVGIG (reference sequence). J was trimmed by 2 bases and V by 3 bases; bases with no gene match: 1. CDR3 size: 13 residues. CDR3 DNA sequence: TGTGCCTGGAGCGGACAGGGCAATCAGCCCCAGCATTTT. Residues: CAWSGQGNQPQHF.